Listed below are T cell receptor beta chains from one sample, sequenced in a study of blood T cells in healthy people across ages. TCRdb reanalysed the 5' RACE reads using MiXCR and keeps one entry per CDR3 protein. The table lists around 1,800,000 distinct CDR3 sequences, around 40% of them singletons, with roughly 24% in the top ten. Sequences were obtained from blood. The receptors originated from a human donor in good health. Each CDR3 is given with its conserved first and last residue. Fields, in order: J gene, V gene, CDR3 protein.

TRBJ2-7,TRBV7-2,CASSFLPGTGDMEQYF
TRBJ1-2,TRBV20-1,CSARVREGYTF
NA,TRBV11-2,CASSTSWGYQETQFF
TRBJ2-5,TRBV3-1,CASSQEWEAETQYF
TRBJ1-1,TRBV27,CASSFGRGWTEAFF
TRBJ1-2,TRBV7-9,CASSLISWGYGYTF
TRBJ2-5,TRBV7-2,CASSPRSYGGTETQYF
TRBJ1-5,TRBV4-2,CASSQPNGQDWQPRHF
TRBJ2-5,TRBV7-2,CASTSGTGRETQYF
TRBJ1-2,TRBV7-8,CATQGQGYGYTF
TRBJ1-2,TRBV5-1,CASSPLPGQGPHGYTF
TRBJ2-1,TRBV2,CASSGGSGGSNEQFF
TRBJ1-2,TRBV5-6,CVSSFPGQGAVGYTF
TRBJ2-3,TRBV7-2,CASSPVRATDTQYF
TRBJ2-1,TRBV20-1,CSASGGISYEQFF
TRBJ2-3,TRBV7-9,CAGSTSTDTQYF
TRBJ2-3,TRBV6-6,CASNRGTIADTQYF
TRBJ2-3,TRBV24-1,CATRTATDTQYF
TRBJ2-1,TRBV10-2,CASGQTSGAPQFF
TRBJ1-6,TRBV12-3/TRBV12-4,CASSVRGTLHF
TRBJ2-5,TRBV5-1,CASSYTGETQYF
TRBJ1-4,TRBV15,CATSSRGHEEKLFF
TRBJ2-7,TRBV20-1,CSARVPQTYEQYF
TRBJ2-3,TRBV11-2,CASSFAPMGTDTQYF
TRBJ1-1,TRBV12-3/TRBV12-4,CASSFGGQVTEAFF
TRBJ2-7,TRBV4-1,CASGQLTEMSYEQYF
TRBJ2-6,TRBV9,CASSVNIVSGANVLTF
TRBJ1-1,TRBV9,CASSFQFLGEAFF
TRBJ2-7,TRBV7-9,CASSPRAGFGNEQYF
TRBJ1-5,TRBV20-1,CSARWGGAGSNQPQHF